This TCR beta chain was found in a study of beta chain features in type 1 diabetes. Study results and limitations: Type 1 diabetes patients had TCRB CDR3s that were shorter (moderately but significantly so) in all four CD4+ subsets.

Per germline, CDR1 SGHNT and CDR2 YYREEE (reference sequence). The CDR3 extends over 16 amino acids. With 0 bases removed from V and 3 bases from J, the gap between germline ends came to 15 bases. This clone was counted a few times. Its antigen is unknown. Since all of the isolated RNA was reverse transcribed, expressed TCRB transcripts were what got sequenced. Some clones are missing from TCRdb's copy, which holds only in-frame ones; the method was immunoSEQ multiplex PCR. The sample carries about 340,000 clones, around 9.3% recorded once. Input material: central memory CD4+ T cells from blood. The chain combines TRBV5-4 with TRBJ1-1; TRBD1 might be the D (6 bases). The clonotype comes from a man aged 25-40 years with type 1 diabetes. CDR3 in amino acids: CASSLDSTGSYTEAFF. In DNA, the CDR3 is TGTGCCAGCAGCTTGGATTCCACAGGGAGTTACACTGAAGCTTTCTTT.